This TCR beta chain was captured by sequencing in a study of OX40 agonist ivuxolimab in advanced cancers. Study background: It was permissible to have had prior anti-PD-1, anti-PD-L1 or anti-CTLA-4 therapy, and under 45% had some.

The table came from immunoSEQ multiplex PCR; TCRdb's copy has only in-frame clones and leaves some out. The repertoire consists of 100,000 or so clones, with 75% to 90% occurring once and the leading ten covering about 0.15%. With respect to this clone: The antigen is not known.

Whole-study findings and limits: Clones of CD4+ and CD8+ blood T cells grew by week 6 at doses of 0.1 to 3.0 mg/kg.

Germline trimming cut 3 bases from V and 2 bases from J; bases unmatched to any gene: 1. Germline-derived CDR1 and CDR2 are SGDLS and YYNGEE. This CDR3 comprises 13 residues. This rearrangement joins TRBV9 to TRBJ2-7, with 8 bases that match TRBD1. The clonotype was recovered from an adult with an advanced solid tumor such as melanoma, head and neck, liver or kidney cancer. The source was CD4+ or CD8+ T cells sorted from blood, collected in a trial of the OX40 agonist ivuxolimab. CDR3 protein: CASSATGAYEQYF. As DNA, the CDR3 is TGTGCCAGCAGCGCGACAGGGGCCTACGAGCAGTACTTC.